This is a list of T cell receptor beta chains from one sample in a study of cytomegalovirus exposure and HLA in healthy donors. Produced via immunoSEQ multiplex PCR; TCRdb's table is partial and in-frame only. The sample contains over 150,000 clones, about 90% of which appear only once. Sequencing was carried out using PBMCs. These receptors were collected from a woman in her 30s in good health and CMV-seronegative. CDR3s include the opening cysteine and the closing phenylalanine or tryptophan. D genes are given only for firm matches. Not all rows give a size; the values are once, few, many and, for expanded clones, a class.

clone_size	d_call	v_call	j_call	cdr3_aa	cdr3_nt
once	TRBD1	TRBV11-3	TRBJ2-2	CASSTGQGLGTGELFF	TGTGCCAGCAGCACTGGACAGGGGTTGGGCACCGGGGAGCTGTTTTTT
.	TRBD1	TRBV7-9	TRBJ2-1	CASGTQGVGVNEQFF	TGTGCCAGCGGAACTCAGGGGGTCGGGGTCAATGAGCAGTTCTTC
.	.	TRBV11-3	TRBJ2-5	CASSLGRLAGQETQYF	TGTGCCAGCAGCTTAGGCAGGCTAGCTGGACAAGAGACCCAGTACTTC
once	.	TRBV30	TRBJ1-1	CAWSVLSVLGPEAFF	TGTGCCTGGAGTGTATTATCTGTTCTGGGGCCTGAAGCTTTCTTT
.	.	TRBV7-2	TRBJ2-5	CASSRRRQNQETQYF	TGTGCCAGCAGCCGAAGAAGACAGAACCAAGAGACCCAGTACTTC
.	TRBD1	TRBV6-5	TRBJ1-6	CASRSGTGDSPLHF	TGTGCCAGCAGATCCGGGACAGGGGATTCACCCCTCCACTTT
.	.	TRBV6-5	TRBJ2-1	CASSEGLDEQFF	TGTGCCAGCAGTGAAGGACTGGACGAGCAGTTCTTC
.	.	TRBV2	TRBJ2-1	CASRSGTISYNEQFF	TGTGCCAGCAGATCGGGAACTATCTCCTACAATGAGCAGTTCTTC
.	.	TRBV5-6	TRBJ2-5	CASSPDSQETQYF	TGTGCCAGCAGCCCAGACAGTCAAGAGACCCAGTACTTC
.	.	TRBV5-1	TRBJ2-3	CASSWQPPTQYF	TGCGCCAGCAGCTGGCAACCTCCTACGCAGTATTTT
once	.	TRBV7-8	TRBJ1-6	CASSPGQISSTRSYNSPLHF	TGTGCCAGCAGCCCCGGTCAAATCTCCTCGACTCGCTCCTATAATTCACCCCTCCACTTT
many	.	TRBV5-4	TRBJ2-1	CASSLGSPYNEQFF	TGTGCCAGCAGCTTGGGTTCTCCCTACAATGAGCAGTTCTTC
once	.	TRBV28	TRBJ2-5	CASSFQLVAETQYF	TGTGCCAGCAGTTTCCAGTTGGTCGCAGAGACCCAGTACTTC
.	.	TRBV5-4	TRBJ2-2	CASSLRVGELFF	TGTGCCAGCAGCTTGCGAGTCGGGGAGCTGTTTTTT
few	.	TRBV2	TRBJ1-5	CASSEADGYSNQPQHF	TGTGCCAGCAGTGAGGCCGACGGCTATAGCAATCAGCCCCAGCATTTT
.	.	TRBV28	TRBJ2-2	CASSSSPRGGELFF	TGTGCCAGCAGTTCCTCCCCTCGGGGCGGGGAGCTGTTTTTT
.	TRBD1	TRBV5-6	TRBJ2-2	CASSFGTGANTGELFF	TGTGCCAGCAGCTTTGGGACAGGGGCGAACACCGGGGAGCTGTTTTTT
.	TRBD1	TRBV10-3	TRBJ2-3	CAISEQGAADTQYF	TGTGCCATCAGTGAGCAGGGGGCGGCAGATACGCAGTATTTT
.	.	TRBV25-1	TRBJ2-5	CASRTGQFQETQYF	TGTGCCAGCAGGACCGGACAGTTTCAAGAGACCCAGTACTTC
.	.	TRBV5-1	TRBJ1-2	CASTQGPQVFYGYTF	TGCGCCAGCACCCAAGGACCGCAAGTCTTCTATGGCTACACCTTC
many	.	TRBV4-2	TRBJ1-2	CASSPAGGRDGYTF	TGTGCCAGCAGCCCTGCGGGGGGCAGAGATGGCTACACCTTC
.	TRBD2	TRBV28	TRBJ2-2	CASSERRLAGAANTGELFF	TGTGCCAGCAGTGAACGGCGACTAGCGGGAGCAGCGAACACCGGGGAGCTGTTTTTT